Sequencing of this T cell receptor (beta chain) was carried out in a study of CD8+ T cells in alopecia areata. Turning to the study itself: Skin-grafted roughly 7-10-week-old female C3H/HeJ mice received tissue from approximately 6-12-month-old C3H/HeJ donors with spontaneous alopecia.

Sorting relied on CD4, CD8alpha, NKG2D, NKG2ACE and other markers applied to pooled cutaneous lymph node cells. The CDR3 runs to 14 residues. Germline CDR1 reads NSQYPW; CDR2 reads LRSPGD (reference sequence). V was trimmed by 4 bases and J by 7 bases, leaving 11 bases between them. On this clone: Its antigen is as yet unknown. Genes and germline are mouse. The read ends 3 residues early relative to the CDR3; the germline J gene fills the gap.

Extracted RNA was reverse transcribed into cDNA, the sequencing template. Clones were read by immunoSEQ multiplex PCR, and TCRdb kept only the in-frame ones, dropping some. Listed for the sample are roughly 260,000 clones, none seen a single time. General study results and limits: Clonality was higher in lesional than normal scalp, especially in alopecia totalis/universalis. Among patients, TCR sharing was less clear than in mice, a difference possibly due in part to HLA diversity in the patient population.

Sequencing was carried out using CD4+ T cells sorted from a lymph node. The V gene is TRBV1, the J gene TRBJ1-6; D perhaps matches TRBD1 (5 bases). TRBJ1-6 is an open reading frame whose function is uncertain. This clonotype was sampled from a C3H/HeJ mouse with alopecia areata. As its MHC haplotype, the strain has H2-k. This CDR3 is CTCSVQEGNSPLYF. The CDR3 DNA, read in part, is TGCACCTGCAGTGTCCAGGAGGGGAATTCGCCC.